These 19 T cell receptor beta chains came from one sample sequenced in a study of shared clonotypes between healthy human individuals. The data were produced by immunoSEQ multiplex PCR, yet TCRdb's version contains in-frame clones alone and is incomplete. The sample lists some 240,000 clones, 60% to 80% occurring once. The sample was memory CD4+ T cells sorted from blood. Subset given: CD45RA-negative fraction. All receptors derive from a man aged 30-40 years in good health.

CDR3 DNA sequence: TGTGCCAGCAGCCCCCGGCCTGGGGCTGGCGGCGGCTACACCTTC. Residues: CASSPRPGAGGGYTF. The rearrangement links TRBV9 to TRBJ1-2, with D perhaps matching TRBD1 (5 bases). The V gene's germline CDR1 is SGDLS and CDR2 YYNGEE. The CDR3 covers 15 residues. V was pared by 4 bases and J by 8 bases, with 21 bases between.

The chain couples TRBV11-3 to TRBJ2-1, with TRBD2 identical over 7 bases. The CDR3 contains 17 residues. CDR1 SGHNT and CDR2 YENEEA come from the germline V gene. J was trimmed by 3 bases and V by 3 bases; bases with no gene match: 11. The CDR3 protein is CASSLDLGGGSYNEQFF. The CDR3 region has the DNA TGTGCCAGCAGCTTGGATTTGGGGGGAGGGAGCTACAATGAGCAGTTCTTC. The variable domain in full, completed from reference TRBV11-3 and TRBJ2-1, reads EAGVVQSPRYKIIEKKQPVAFWCNPISGHNTLYWYLQNLGQGPELLIRYENEEAVDDSQLPKDRFSAERLKGVDSTLKIQPAELGDSAVYLCASSLDLGGGSYNEQFFGPGTRLTVL.

This clone appeared a single time. Here the CDR3 DNA reads TGTGCCAGCAGCCAAGATCTGGCGGTCAGGGGCGCAGATACGCAGTATTTT. Translating gives CASSQDLAVRGADTQYF. This rearrangement joins TRBV4-2 to TRBJ2-3, with D possibly TRBD1 on 6 matching bases. The CDR3 has 17 residues. V was clipped by 0 bases and J by 4 bases, with 17 bases between them. Germline V gives CDR1 LGHNA, CDR2 YNFKEQ.

This clone was picked up a small number of times. The gene calls are TRBV4-1 and TRBJ1-2; 10 bases agree with TRBD1. There are 14 residues in the CDR3. V dropped 1 base and J dropped 7; count of bases not matched to a gene: 3. Per germline, CDR1 MGHRA and CDR2 YSYEKL. The DNA of the CDR3 is TGCGCCAGCAGCCAAGGGACAGGGGGTATTGGCTACACCTTC. This sequence encodes CASSQGTGGIGYTF.

This clone has only a few counts. This chain connects TRBV5-6 to TRBJ2-4, with 7 nucleotides matching TRBD1. The CDR3 totals 13 residues. V dropped 2 bases and J dropped 9; count of bases not matched to a gene: 5. CDR1 and CDR2 from the germline V gene are SGHDT and YYEEEE. The CDR3 nucleotides read TGTGCCAGCAGCTTCGGATCAGGGGGCATTCAGTACTTC. Amino acid sequence: CASSFGSGGIQYF.

This clone was recorded a few times. The chain employs TRBV27 and TRBJ1-4; 10 nucleotides align to TRBD1. The CDR3 spans 14 residues. The V and J ends lost 5 bases and 6 bases, in that order; junction bases with no gene match: 3. Germline assignment: CDR1 MNHEY and CDR2 SMNVEV (reference sequence). The CDR3 DNA reads TGTGCCAGCAGTGACAGGGGGCTTTATGAAAAACTGTTTTTT. Amino acids: CASSDRGLYEKLFF.

The chain employs TRBV7-8 and TRBJ1-2, with D hard to call. Germline V gives CDR1 SGHVS, CDR2 FQNEAQ. The length of the CDR3 is 15 residues. Trimming took off 0 bases at V and 0 bases at J, with 8 bases between the two ends. CDR3 amino acids: CASSLAPTPNYGYTF. Here the CDR3 DNA reads TGTGCCAGCAGCTTAGCGCCGACACCTAACTATGGCTACACCTTC.

This rearrangement joins TRBV5-1 to TRBJ2-1, with TRBD2 identical over 8 bases. Trimming removed 6 bases from V and 0 bases from J; junction bases left unmatched: 5. CDR3 length equals 15 residues. In germline, CDR1 is SGHRS, CDR2 YFSETQ. This CDR3 reads CASTVSGTSYNEQFF. The CDR3, as DNA: TGCGCCAGCACCGTTAGCGGGACCTCCTACAATGAGCAGTTCTTC. The entire variable domain, with the rest obtained from reference TRBV5-1 and TRBJ2-1, is as follows: KAGVTQTPRYLIKTRGQQVTLSCSPISGHRSVSWYQQTPGQGLQFLFEYFSETQRNKGNFPGRFSGRQFSNSRSEMNVSTLELGDSALYLCASTVSGTSYNEQFFGPGTRLTVL.

V and J are TRBV28 and TRBJ2-5; 7 positions agree with TRBD1. V was pared by 3 bases and J by 3 bases, with 4 bases of the junction left unmatched. Germline V gene data show CDR1 as MDHEN and CDR2 as SYDVKM. The CDR3 length is 14 residues. This chain's CDR3 is CASSFAGTEETQYF. Here the CDR3 DNA reads TGTGCCAGCAGTTTCGCCGGGACAGAAGAGACCCAGTACTTC.

This clone was detected once. The chain employs TRBV5-1 and TRBJ2-5; D is tentatively TRBD1 or TRBD2 (6 bases each). V gave up 5 bases and J gave up 0 bases, with 17 bases separating them. The CDR3 has 16 residues. Germline assignment: CDR1 SGHRS and CDR2 YFSETQ. As DNA, the CDR3 is TGCGCCAGCAGGGATCAGGGGAGGTGGGACCAAGAGACCCAGTACTTC. Amino acid sequence: CASRDQGRWDQETQYF.

This clone has a handful of counts. This sequence joins TRBV7-8 and TRBJ2-1; 10 bases are a match to TRBD2. Trimming cost V 5 bases and J 10 bases; bases outside gene matches: 2. Germline V lookup: CDR1 SGHVS, CDR2 FQNEAQ. CDR3 length: 12 amino acids. The chain's CDR3 is CASSPGLAEQFF. CDR3 nucleotide sequence: TGTGCCAGCAGCCCGGGACTAGCGGAGCAGTTCTTC.

This clone was counted once. V gene TRBV2 combines with J gene TRBJ2-1; D not resolved. The CDR3 is made up of 13 amino acids. Germline CDR1 and CDR2: SNHLY and FYNNEI. With 3 bases removed from V and 3 bases from J, the gap between germline ends came to 6 bases. CDR3 amino acids: CASSENGYNEQFF. The CDR3 DNA reads as TGTGCCAGCAGTGAGAATGGCTACAATGAGCAGTTCTTC.

The chain recombines TRBV28 with TRBJ2-1; perhaps D is TRBD1 or TRBD2 (5 bases each). Germline V lookup: CDR1 MDHEN, CDR2 SYDVKM. The germline V and J ends were trimmed by 6 bases and 7 bases, with 16 bases remaining between them. This CDR3 is 14 amino acids long. The CDR3 DNA is TGTGCCAGCAGCCCACCGGGACCTTGGAATGAGCAGTTCTTC. Amino acid sequence: CASSPPGPWNEQFF.

This clone is a singleton in its sample. J is TRBJ2-1 and V is TRBV29-1; 10 positions agree with TRBD2. CDR3 length: 15 amino acids. Trimming removed 1 base from V and 5 bases from J; junction bases left unmatched: 5. Germline CDR1 reads SQVTM; CDR2 reads ANQGSEA. CDR3 coding DNA: TGCAGCGTTGAAGCCCGGACTAGCGGAAACAATGAGCAGTTCTTC. Protein product: CSVEARTSGNNEQFF.

The V call is TRBV6-1, the J call TRBJ2-1; D unclear. This CDR3 contains 13 residues. Per germline, CDR1 MNHNS and CDR2 SASEGT. Trimming took 4 bases from V and 4 from J, leaving 8 bases between them. The CDR3 loop reads CASSATQYNEQFF. CDR3 nucleotides: TGTGCCAGCAGTGCGACACAATACAATGAGCAGTTCTTC.

V and J are TRBV27 and TRBJ2-5, with D possibly TRBD1 on 5 matching bases. The CDR3 runs to 15 residues. Trimming shortened V by 0 bases and J by 1 base, and 9 bases separated the two germline ends. Germline V gives CDR1 MNHEY, CDR2 SMNVEV (reference sequence). CDR3 nucleotide sequence: TGTGCCAGCAGTTTATCGGGCAGGGCCCAAGAGACCCAGTACTTC. Translated, it gives CASSLSGRAQETQYF.

The rearrangement uses TRBV9 and TRBJ2-7; possibly TRBD1 for D (6 bases). The V end lost 4 bases, the J end lost 5 bases, and 25 bases lay between the germline ends. Germline V CDR1 and CDR2: SGDLS, YYNGEE. The CDR3 has 17 residues. This CDR3 is CASSTEGDHWGRDEQYF. The CDR3 nucleotides read TGTGCCAGCAGCACTGAGGGGGATCATTGGGGCAGGGACGAGCAGTACTTC.

The V call is TRBV7-8, the J call TRBJ2-7; D is possibly TRBD1 (6 bases). Trimming shortened V by 1 base and J by 3 bases, and 10 bases separated the two germline ends. The CDR3 loop spans 14 amino acids. The V gene's germline CDR1 is SGHVS and CDR2 FQNEAQ. DNA for the CDR3: TGTGCCAGCAGCTTAGAAAGGGGGAACTACGAGCAGTACTTC. Protein: CASSLERGNYEQYF.

This clone was recorded once. J is TRBJ2-4 and V is TRBV18; no reliable D call. The germline V gene encodes CDR1 KGHSH and CDR2 LQKENI. The CDR3 contains 14 residues. V was cut by 3 bases and J by 6 bases, with 12 bases left in between. The CDR3, as DNA: TGTGCCAGCTCACCTTTCTCGTCCCCAAACATTCAGTACTTC. It translates to CASSPFSSPNIQYF.